This record concerns one T cell receptor beta chain sequence. Its specific antigen is unknown. Base quality data are lacking; no much larger clone is found one base away. The germline V gene provides CDR1 SGHTA and CDR2 FQGNSA. The CDR3 measures 14 amino acids from cysteine to phenylalanine. Only the CDR3 part of the read is kept: 42 bases, read in frame from the first base. V gives up 5 bases and J gives up 3 bases, and the segment between their germline ends measures 12 bases. The entry originates in a study of identifying expanded T cells in peripheral blood (dated by TCRdb to the late 2010s). General notes on the study: Technical replicates were generated by sequencing separate aliquots of the same genomic DNA pool, and four replicates were compared pairwise. The investigation overall reported the following: Both the number of clones called differentially abundant and the false-positive rate were significantly reduced by the beta-binomial model across all healthy-donor time intervals. It was expected by the authors that biological variance in healthy repertoires might increase further over much longer intervals, such as months to years. Across all healthy donors, variance in clone template counts between approximately 2-week samples was found to increase significantly with total template count. The binomial model flagged about 1.2 differentially abundant clones between technical replicates, compared with 15 to 17 over two weeks and 19 over approximately four weeks.

During the collection period, no infections or other immune events were recorded for the healthy donors. Blood repertoires from healthy donors were used as a training cohort for calibrating time-dependent variance in a beta-binomial model of differential abundance of T-cell clones. The training cohort was composed of around ten healthy donors, 3 female and 7 male. Donor ages ranged from about 29 to 70 years, with an average of roughly 47 years. Whole blood, obtained from a commercial supplier, was collected from each healthy donor at three time points spaced around 13 days apart. For immunosequencing, genomic DNA was extracted from whole blood that had not been sorted. The immunoSEQ Assay, which relies on bias-controlled multiplex PCR amplification of genomic DNA, was used to profile TCRbeta CDR3 regions. The source study handled its data this way. To quantify the absolute abundance of each unique TCRbeta CDR3 region, the sequences were collapsed and filtered. Differential abundance was tested with a binomial (Fisher-equivalent) model and with a beta-binomial model adding time-dependent variance fitted from healthy donors. Clones with fewer than 5 combined templates were excluded, and clones with Benjamini-Hochberg FDR below 0.01 were called differentially abundant. Beta-binomial variance was modeled as a function of total template count across the two samples using the form v = (b*log(k)+a)^2. Sourced from immuneACCESS, this table was stored by TCRdb with only in-frame sequences that have V and J called. A share of the clones is absent; for the studies checked, an unresolved V gene accounts for under half, and the remainder has no known explanation. The V and J calls and the clone size are those of that table, but D and trimming were determined from the DNA. For this sample there are tens of thousands of clones; around 86% appear just once. The top ten clonotypes cover 15% to 20% of the sample.

The rearrangement joined TRBV7-2 to TRBJ2-3, with the D gene not clear enough to name. The sample taken for sequencing was blood. The receptor's source is a person aged 18-70 years in good health. The bases read TGTGCCAGCAGCCCCAATAGGGCAACAGATACGCAGTATTTT. This sequence encodes CASSPNRATDTQYF.